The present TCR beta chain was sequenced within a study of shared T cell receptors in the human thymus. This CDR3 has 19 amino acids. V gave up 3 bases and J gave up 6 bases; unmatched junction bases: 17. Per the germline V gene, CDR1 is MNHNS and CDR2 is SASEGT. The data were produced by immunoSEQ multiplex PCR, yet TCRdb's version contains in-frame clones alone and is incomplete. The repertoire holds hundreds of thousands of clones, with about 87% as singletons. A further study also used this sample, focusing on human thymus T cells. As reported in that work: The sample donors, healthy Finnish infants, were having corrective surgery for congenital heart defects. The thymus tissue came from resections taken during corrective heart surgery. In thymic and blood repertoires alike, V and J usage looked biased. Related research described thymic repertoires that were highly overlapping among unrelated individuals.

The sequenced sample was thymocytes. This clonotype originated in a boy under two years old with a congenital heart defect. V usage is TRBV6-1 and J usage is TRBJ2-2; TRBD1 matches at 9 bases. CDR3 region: CASSDRDRESVRISGELFF. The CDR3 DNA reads TGTGCCAGCAGTGACCGGGACAGGGAAAGCGTGAGGATTTCCGGGGAGCTGTTTTTT.